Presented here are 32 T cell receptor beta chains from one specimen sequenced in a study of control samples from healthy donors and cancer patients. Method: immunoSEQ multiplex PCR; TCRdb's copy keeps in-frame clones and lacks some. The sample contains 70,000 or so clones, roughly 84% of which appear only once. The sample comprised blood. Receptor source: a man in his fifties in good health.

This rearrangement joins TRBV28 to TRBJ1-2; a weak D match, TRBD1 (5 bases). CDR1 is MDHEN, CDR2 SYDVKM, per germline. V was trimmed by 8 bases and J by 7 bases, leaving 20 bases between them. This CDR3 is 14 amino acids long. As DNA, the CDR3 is TGTGCCAGCCGAATGCCTAGACAGAGTTTTGGCTACACCTTC. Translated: CASRMPRQSFGYTF.

The CDR3 DNA is TGTGCCAGCAGCTTAGGGTCGAGACTAGCGGGTGAGACCCAGTACTTC. It specifies CASSLGSRLAGETQYF. The gene calls are TRBV7-7 and TRBJ2-5, with TRBD2 matching over 10 bases. Germline V gene data show CDR1 as SSHAT and CDR2 as FNYEAQ (reference sequence). The CDR3 runs 16 residues. The V segment lost 1 base and the J segment 5 bases; nucleotides outside the gene matches: 7.

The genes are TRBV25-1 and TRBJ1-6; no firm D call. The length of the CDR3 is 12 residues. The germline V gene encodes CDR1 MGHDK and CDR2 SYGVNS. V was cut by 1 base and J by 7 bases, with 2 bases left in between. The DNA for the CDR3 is TGTGCCAGCAGTGAATTGAATTCACCCCTCCACTTT. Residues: CASSELNSPLHF.

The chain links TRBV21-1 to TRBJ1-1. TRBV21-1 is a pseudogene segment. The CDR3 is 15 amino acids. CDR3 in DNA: TGTGCCAGCAGCAAAGTGGGGGCGGGGGGCACTGAAGCTTTCTTT. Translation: CASSKVGAGGTEAFF.

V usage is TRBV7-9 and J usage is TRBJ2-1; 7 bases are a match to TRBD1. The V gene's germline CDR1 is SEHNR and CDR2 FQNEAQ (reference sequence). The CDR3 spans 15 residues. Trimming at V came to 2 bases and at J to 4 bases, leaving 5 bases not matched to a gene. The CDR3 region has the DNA TGTGCCAGCAGCTTAATGCAGGGGGTTTACAATGAGCAGTTCTTC. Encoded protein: CASSLMQGVYNEQFF.

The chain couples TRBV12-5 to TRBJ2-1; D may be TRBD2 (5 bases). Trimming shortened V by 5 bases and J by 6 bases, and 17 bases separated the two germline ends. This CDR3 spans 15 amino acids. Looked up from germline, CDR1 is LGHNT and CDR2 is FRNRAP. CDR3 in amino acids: CASGPAEKLGNEQFF. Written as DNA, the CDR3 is TGTGCTAGTGGTCCAGCGGAAAAACTGGGCAATGAGCAGTTCTTC.

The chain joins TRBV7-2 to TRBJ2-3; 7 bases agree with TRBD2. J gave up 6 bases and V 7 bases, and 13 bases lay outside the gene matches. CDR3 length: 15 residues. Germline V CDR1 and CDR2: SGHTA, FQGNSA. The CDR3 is CASKEGAGEGDTQYF. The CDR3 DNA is TGTGCCAGCAAAGAAGGGGCGGGAGAAGGGGATACGCAGTATTTT.

The CDR3 region has the DNA TGTGCCAGCAGCTTGACCGGGATCGTGGGGGGAAAACTGTTTTTT. Translating it yields CASSLTGIVGGKLFF. The chain uses TRBV7-9 and TRBJ1-4, with a possible D match to TRBD1 (5 bases). V lost 3 bases and J lost 10, with 18 bases in between. The CDR3 is 15 residues long. Per germline, CDR1 SEHNR and CDR2 FQNEAQ (reference sequence).

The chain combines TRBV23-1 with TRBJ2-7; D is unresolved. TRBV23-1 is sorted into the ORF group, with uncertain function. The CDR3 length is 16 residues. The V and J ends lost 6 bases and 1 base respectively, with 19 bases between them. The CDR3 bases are TGCGCCAGCAGCCATGGACCGGGCAGGCGATCCTACGAGCAGTACTTC. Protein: CASSHGPGRRSYEQYF.

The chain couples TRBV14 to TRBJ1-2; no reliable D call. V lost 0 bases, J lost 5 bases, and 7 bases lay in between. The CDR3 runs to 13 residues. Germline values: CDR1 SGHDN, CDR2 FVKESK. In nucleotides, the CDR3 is TGTGCCAGCAGCCAAGATTTCACGTATGGCTACACCTTC. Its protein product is CASSQDFTYGYTF.

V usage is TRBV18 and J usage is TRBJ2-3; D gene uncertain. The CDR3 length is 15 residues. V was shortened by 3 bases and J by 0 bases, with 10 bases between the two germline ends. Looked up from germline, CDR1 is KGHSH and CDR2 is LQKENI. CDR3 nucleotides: TGTGCCAGCTCACCCGTTGGCGGCAGCACAGATACGCAGTATTTT. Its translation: CASSPVGGSTDTQYF.

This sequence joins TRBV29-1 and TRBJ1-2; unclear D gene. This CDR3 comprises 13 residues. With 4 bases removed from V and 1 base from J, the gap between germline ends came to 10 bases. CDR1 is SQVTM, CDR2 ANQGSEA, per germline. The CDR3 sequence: CSVGNRLNYGYTF. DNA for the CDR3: TGCAGCGTTGGCAACAGACTTAACTATGGCTACACCTTC.

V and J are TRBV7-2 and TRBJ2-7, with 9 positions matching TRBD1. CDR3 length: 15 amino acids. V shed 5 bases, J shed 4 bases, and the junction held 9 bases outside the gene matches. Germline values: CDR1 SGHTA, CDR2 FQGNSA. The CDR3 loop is CASSQRQGVGYEQYF. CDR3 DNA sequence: TGTGCCAGCAGCCAACGACAGGGGGTGGGGTACGAGCAGTACTTC.

CDR3 nucleotide sequence: TGTGCCAGCAGCTCCCCCGGGACGGTGAGCACAGATACGCAGTATTTT. This encodes CASSSPGTVSTDTQYF. This chain joins TRBV6-2 or TRBV6-3 and TRBJ2-3; D is perhaps TRBD1 or TRBD2 (5 bases each). V lost 6 bases, J lost 0 bases, and 16 bases lay in between. Germline-derived CDR1 and CDR2 are MNHEY and SVGEGT. The CDR3 loop spans 16 amino acids.

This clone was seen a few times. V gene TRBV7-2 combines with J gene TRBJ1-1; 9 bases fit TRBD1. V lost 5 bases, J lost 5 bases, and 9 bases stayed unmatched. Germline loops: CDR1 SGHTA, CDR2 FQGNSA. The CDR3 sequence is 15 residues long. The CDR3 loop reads CASSPFGTGTTEAFF. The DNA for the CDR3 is TGTGCCAGCAGCCCCTTCGGGACAGGGACGACTGAAGCTTTCTTT.

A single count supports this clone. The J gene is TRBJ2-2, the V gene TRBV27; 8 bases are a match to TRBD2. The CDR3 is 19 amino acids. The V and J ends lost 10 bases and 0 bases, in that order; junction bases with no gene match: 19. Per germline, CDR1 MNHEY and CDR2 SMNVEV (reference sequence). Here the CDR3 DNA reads TGTGCCAATACTTCAGCGGGGGCCGCTAGCGGAGCGAACACCGGGGAGCTGTTTTTT. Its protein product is CANTSAGAASGANTGELFF.

The CDR3 loop is CASSSRHTTYEQYF. CDR3 nucleotide sequence: TGTGCCAGCAGCTCGAGACATACGACCTACGAGCAGTACTTC. This chain connects TRBV11-1 to TRBJ2-7, with D unresolved. V lost 4 bases and J lost 2, with 12 bases in between. This CDR3 region has 14 residues. Germline V gene sequence: CDR1 SGHAT, CDR2 FQDESV (reference sequence). Based on the CDR3 plus reference TRBV11-1 and TRBJ2-7, the full variable domain is EAEVAQSPRYKITEKSQAVAFWCDPISGHATLYWYRQILGQGPELLVQFQDESVVDDSQLPKDRFSAERLKGVDSTLKIQPAELGDSAMYLCASSSRHTTYEQYFGPGTRLTVT.

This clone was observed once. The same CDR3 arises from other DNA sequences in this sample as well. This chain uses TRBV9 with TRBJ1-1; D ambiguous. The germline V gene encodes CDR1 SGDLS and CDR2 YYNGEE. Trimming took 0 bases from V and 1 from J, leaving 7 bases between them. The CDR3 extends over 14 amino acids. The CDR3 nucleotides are TGTGCCAGCAGCGTAGGCGGATGGAACACTGAAGCTTTCTTT. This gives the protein CASSVGGWNTEAFF.

CDR3 sequence reads: CASSRQHLNSPLHF. CDR3 bases: TGTGCCAGCAGCCGACAGCACCTAAATTCACCCCTCCACTTT. V is TRBV3-1 (or the pseudogene TRBV3-2) and J is TRBJ1-6, with D perhaps TRBD1 (5 bases). The CDR3 is 14 residues long. Trimming cost V 4 bases and J 7 bases, with 11 bases left between them. The germline CDR1 and CDR2 sequences are LGHDT and YNNKEL (reference sequence).

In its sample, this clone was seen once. The CDR3 loop is CASSLGGGRDTGELFF. The CDR3 DNA is TGTGCCAGCTCCTTAGGAGGCGGCCGGGACACCGGGGAGCTGTTTTTT. This chain joins TRBV18 and TRBJ2-2; the D gene is possibly TRBD2 (5 bases). Germline-derived CDR1 and CDR2 are KGHSH and LQKENI. The V and J ends lost 6 bases and 3 bases respectively, with 17 bases between them. The CDR3 contains 16 residues.

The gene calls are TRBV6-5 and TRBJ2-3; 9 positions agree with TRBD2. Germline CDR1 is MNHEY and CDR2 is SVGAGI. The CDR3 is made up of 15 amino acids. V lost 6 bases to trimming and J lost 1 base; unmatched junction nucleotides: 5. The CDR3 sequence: CASRTGLAGTDTQYF. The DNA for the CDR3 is TGTGCCAGCAGGACGGGACTAGCAGGCACAGATACGCAGTATTTT.

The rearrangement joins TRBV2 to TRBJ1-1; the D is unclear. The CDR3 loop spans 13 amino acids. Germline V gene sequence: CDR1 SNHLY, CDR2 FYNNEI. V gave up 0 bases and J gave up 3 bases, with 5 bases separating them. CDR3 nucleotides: TGTGCCAGCAGTGAAGCAAGGTACACTGAAGCTTTCTTT. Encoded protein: CASSEARYTEAFF.

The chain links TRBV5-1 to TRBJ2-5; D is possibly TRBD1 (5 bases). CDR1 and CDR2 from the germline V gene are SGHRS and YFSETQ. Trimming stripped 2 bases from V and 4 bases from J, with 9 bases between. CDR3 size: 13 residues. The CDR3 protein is CASSLQVGETQYF. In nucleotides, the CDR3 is TGCGCCAGCAGCTTACAGGTGGGAGAGACCCAGTACTTC.

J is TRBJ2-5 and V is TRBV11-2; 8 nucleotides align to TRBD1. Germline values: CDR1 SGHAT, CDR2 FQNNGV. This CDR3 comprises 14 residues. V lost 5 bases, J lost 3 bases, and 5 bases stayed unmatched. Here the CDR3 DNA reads TGTGCCAGCAGCCCCCTGACAGGGGAAGAGACCCAGTACTTC. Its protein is CASSPLTGEETQYF.

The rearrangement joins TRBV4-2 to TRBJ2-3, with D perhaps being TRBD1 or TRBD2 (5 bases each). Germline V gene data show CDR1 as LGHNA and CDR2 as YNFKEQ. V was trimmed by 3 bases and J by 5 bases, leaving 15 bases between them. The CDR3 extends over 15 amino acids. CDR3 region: CASSHPGPNQDTQYF. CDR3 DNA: TGTGCCAGCAGCCACCCGGGACCCAACCAAGATACGCAGTATTTT.

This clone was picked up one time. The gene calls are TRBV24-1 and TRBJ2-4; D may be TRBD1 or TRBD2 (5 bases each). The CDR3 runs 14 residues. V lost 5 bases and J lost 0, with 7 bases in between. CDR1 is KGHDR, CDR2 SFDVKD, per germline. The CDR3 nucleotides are TGTGCCACCAGTGGGGACGCAGCCAAAAACATTCAGTACTTC. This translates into CATSGDAAKNIQYF.

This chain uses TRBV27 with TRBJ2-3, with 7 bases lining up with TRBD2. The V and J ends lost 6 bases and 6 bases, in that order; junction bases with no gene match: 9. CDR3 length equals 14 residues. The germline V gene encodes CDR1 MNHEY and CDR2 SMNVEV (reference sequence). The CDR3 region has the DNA TGTGCCAGCAGCGGGGACTATTATCTCGATACGCAGTATTTT. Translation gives CASSGDYYLDTQYF.

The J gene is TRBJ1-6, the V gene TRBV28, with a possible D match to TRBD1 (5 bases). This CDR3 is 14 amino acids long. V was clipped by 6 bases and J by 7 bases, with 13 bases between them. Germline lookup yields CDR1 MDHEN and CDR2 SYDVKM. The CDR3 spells CASRPGRLNSPLHF. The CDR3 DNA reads TGTGCCAGCAGACCGGGACGGCTAAATTCACCCCTCCACTTT.

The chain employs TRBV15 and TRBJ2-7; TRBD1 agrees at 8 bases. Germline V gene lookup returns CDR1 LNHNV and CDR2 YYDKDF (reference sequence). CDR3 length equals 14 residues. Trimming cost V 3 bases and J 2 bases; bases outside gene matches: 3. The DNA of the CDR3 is TGTGCCACCAGCAGGTCGGACAGGGCCTACGAGCAGTACTTC. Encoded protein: CATSRSDRAYEQYF.

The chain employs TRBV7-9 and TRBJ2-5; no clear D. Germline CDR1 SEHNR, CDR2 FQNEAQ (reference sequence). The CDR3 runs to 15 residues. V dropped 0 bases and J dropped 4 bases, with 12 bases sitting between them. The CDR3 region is CASSLALSASETQYF. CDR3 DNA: TGTGCCAGCAGCTTAGCGCTATCGGCATCAGAGACCCAGTACTTC.

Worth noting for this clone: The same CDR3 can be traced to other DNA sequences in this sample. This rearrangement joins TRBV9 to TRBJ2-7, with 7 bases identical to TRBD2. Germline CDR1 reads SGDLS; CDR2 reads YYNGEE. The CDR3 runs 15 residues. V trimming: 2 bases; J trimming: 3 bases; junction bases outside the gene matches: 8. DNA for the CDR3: TGTGCCAGCAGCGTGGGGGTGGGAGGGAACTACGAGCAGTACTTC. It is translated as CASSVGVGGNYEQYF.

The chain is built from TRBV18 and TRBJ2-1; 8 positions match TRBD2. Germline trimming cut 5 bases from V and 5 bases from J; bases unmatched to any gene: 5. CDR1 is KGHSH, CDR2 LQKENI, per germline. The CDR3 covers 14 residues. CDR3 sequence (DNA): TGTGCCAGCTCAGCAAGCGGGGGTGACAATGAGCAGTTCTTC. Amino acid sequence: CASSASGGDNEQFF.